A selection of T cell receptor beta chains follows, all from one sample in a study of cytomegalovirus exposure and HLA in healthy donors. Data came from immunoSEQ multiplex PCR; TCRdb stores just in-frame clones and leaves some out. The sample includes about 98,000 clones, about 80% of them seen just once. Sequenced sample: PBMCs. The receptor set was obtained from a young man in good health and CMV-seropositive. Each CDR3 is given with its conserved first and last residue. Fields, in order: clone size, D gene, J gene, V gene, CDR3 protein, CDR3 DNA. D genes are given only for firm matches. The size entry is marked missing in some rows and otherwise reads once, few, many or a size class.

NA,NA,TRBJ1-1,TRBV18,CASSPPDGRGPNTEAFF,TGTGCCAGCTCACCACCCGATGGGAGGGGACCGAACACTGAAGCTTTCTTT
few,TRBD2,TRBJ2-1,TRBV27,CASSLSAGGPNEQFF,TGTGCCAGCAGTTTATCGGCGGGGGGACCCAATGAGCAGTTCTTC
once,TRBD1,TRBJ1-1,TRBV30,CAYGTRDRVLRVEF,TGTGCCTATGGGACGCGGGACAGGGTCCTTCGGGTGGAATTT
NA,TRBD1,TRBJ1-3,TRBV10-3,CAISESGTGSGNTIYF,TGTGCCATCAGTGAGTCCGGGACAGGCTCTGGAAACACCATATATTTT
NA,NA,TRBJ2-5,TRBV7-6,CAPREQVWMETQYF,TGTGCCCCTAGGGAGCAGGTTTGGATGGAGACCCAGTACTTC
NA,NA,TRBJ1-5,TRBV2,CASKGLTSQPQHF,TGTGCCAGCAAGGGACTTACGTCGCAGCCCCAGCATTTT
NA,TRBD1,TRBJ1-6,TRBV5-1,CASSPTGENSPLHF,TGCGCCAGCAGCCCGACAGGGGAGAATTCACCCCTCCACTTT
NA,TRBD1,TRBJ2-7,TRBV5-4,CASRGTGTSYEQYF,TGTGCCAGCAGGGGGACAGGGACGTCCTACGAGCAGTACTTC
NA,NA,TRBJ2-2,TRBV27,CASSLLGEPGELFF,TGTGCCAGCAGTTTACTTGGGGAGCCCGGGGAGCTGTTTTTT
NA,TRBD2,TRBJ2-3,TRBV6-5,CASNRSSGPSDTQYF,TGTGCCAGCAATCGTTCTAGCGGCCCCTCAGATACGCAGTATTTT
NA,TRBD1,TRBJ2-7,TRBV25-1,CASSDTRGTGQYF,TGTGCCAGCAGTGATACCAGGGGGACGGGGCAGTACTTC
NA,NA,TRBJ1-4,TRBV5-1,CASSYPGLNEKLFF,TGCGCCAGCAGCTACCCGGGACTAAATGAAAAACTGTTTTTT
NA,NA,TRBJ2-7,TRBV5-4,CASSLQGGSSYEQYF,TGTGCCAGCAGCTTACAGGGTGGGAGCTCCTACGAGCAGTACTTC
NA,NA,TRBJ1-3,TRBV30,CAWLGGSSGNTIYF,TGTGCCTGGCTTGGGGGGAGTTCAGGAAACACCATATATTTT
NA,TRBD1,TRBJ2-3,TRBV19,CASSIDRGTDTQYF,TGTGCCAGTAGTATTGACAGGGGCACAGATACGCAGTATTTT
once,NA,TRBJ2-7,TRBV7-9,CASSLAPGDYEQYF,TGTGCCAGCAGCTTAGCGCCAGGGGACTACGAGCAGTACTTC
NA,NA,TRBJ1-1,TRBV12-5,CASGLVLRDSVRAEAFF,TGTGCTAGTGGTTTGGTACTCAGGGATTCTGTTCGTGCTGAAGCTTTCTTT
NA,NA,TRBJ1-3,TRBV2,CASSAEHGAGNTIYF,TGTGCCAGCAGCGCGGAGCACGGGGCTGGAAACACCATATATTTT
NA,TRBD1,TRBJ1-4,TRBV4-1,CASGTGVRANEKLFF,TGCGCCAGTGGGACAGGGGTAAGGGCTAATGAAAAACTGTTTTTT
few,NA,TRBJ1-5,TRBV21-1,CASSMDRDSNQPQHF,TGTGCCAGCAGCATGGACAGGGACAGCAATCAGCCCCAGCATTTT
NA,TRBD2,TRBJ2-7,TRBV6-5,CASSRTGWGGYEQYF,TGTGCCAGCAGCCGTACAGGATGGGGAGGGTACGAGCAGTACTTC
NA,TRBD2,TRBJ2-5,TRBV18,CASSPGTSRETQYF,TGTGCCAGCTCACCTGGGACTAGTAGAGAGACCCAGTACTTC
NA,NA,TRBJ2-3,TRBV9,CASSVVAGRSTDTQYF,TGTGCCAGCAGCGTAGTTGCAGGGCGAAGCACAGATACGCAGTATTTT
NA,TRBD1,TRBJ1-1,TRBV27,CASSLQGVSTEAFF,TGTGCCAGCAGTCTCCAGGGGGTTAGCACTGAAGCTTTCTTT
few,TRBD1,TRBJ1-6,TRBV6-5,CASTTPDRGPSPLHF,TGTGCCAGCACCACTCCCGACAGGGGCCCTTCACCCCTCCACTTT
NA,TRBD2,TRBJ2-5,TRBV6-1,CASSLRGVETQYF,TGTGCCAGCAGTCTGCGGGGGGTAGAGACCCAGTACTTC
NA,TRBD1,TRBJ1-6,TRBV11-2,CASSLGGGTGNSPLHF,TGTGCCAGCAGCTTAGGTGGAGGGACAGGGAACTCACCCCTCCACTTT
NA,NA,TRBJ2-3,TRBV12-5,CASAASGSTDTQYF,TGTGCTAGTGCGGCCTCAGGAAGCACAGATACGCAGTATTTT
NA,NA,TRBJ2-5,TRBV19,CASSIFLGRETQYF,TGTGCCAGTAGTATTTTTCTAGGTCGAGAGACCCAGTACTTC
once,TRBD1,TRBJ1-2,TRBV5-4,CASSFIQGAYYGYTF,TGTGCCAGCAGCTTTATCCAGGGGGCCTACTATGGCTACACCTTC
once,TRBD1,TRBJ1-1,TRBV28,CASSTPGQGSPEAFF,TGTGCCAGCAGTACTCCGGGACAGGGATCCCCTGAAGCTTTCTTT
NA,NA,TRBJ1-2,TRBV4-1,CASSQVEGGGGYTF,TGCGCCAGCAGCCAAGTGGAGGGGGGGGGTGGCTACACCTTC
NA,TRBD2,TRBJ2-1,TRBV4-1,CASRKGLAGGYNEQFF,TGCGCCAGCAGAAAAGGACTAGCGGGGGGCTACAATGAGCAGTTCTTC
NA,TRBD1,TRBJ1-2,TRBV6-6,CASRGETGGLYGYTF,TGTGCCAGCAGGGGAGAGACAGGGGGGCTCTATGGCTACACCTTC
NA,NA,TRBJ2-3,TRBV7-9,CASSFEFGKDTQYF,TGTGCCAGCAGCTTTGAGTTCGGGAAAGATACGCAGTATTTT
NA,NA,TRBJ1-1,TRBV5-4,CASSLGRLSEAEAFF,TGTGCCAGCAGCTTGGGGAGACTCTCGGAGGCTGAAGCTTTCTTT
NA,NA,TRBJ1-6,TRBV7-8,CASSSGGPRGESPLHF,TGTGCCAGCAGCTCGGGGGGACCCCGCGGAGAATCACCCCTCCACTTT